This TCR beta chain was recorded in a study of blood T cell repertoires in COVID-19. Across the whole study: Sites across the United States, Italy and Spain contributed samples from acute and convalescent COVID-19.

The CDR3 consists of 15 residues. Germline lookup yields CDR1 SGHNT and CDR2 YYREEE (reference sequence). The J segment lost 6 bases and the V segment lost 7 bases, leaving 11 bases of the junction unmatched. Data came from immunoSEQ multiplex PCR; TCRdb stores just in-frame clones and leaves some out. The sample yields 190,000 or so clones, around 90% seen once. The sequenced sample consisted of peripheral blood. The chain joins TRBV5-4 to TRBJ2-1, with 9 nucleotides matching TRBD2. This clonotype was obtained from a man over 45 with acute or convalescent COVID-19. The CDR3 region is CASGSGTSSSNEQFF. The CDR3 region has the DNA TGTGCCAGCGGATCAGGGACTAGCAGTAGCAATGAGCAGTTCTTC.